Listed below are T cell receptor beta chains from one sample, sequenced in a study of T cell changes during pregnancy in multiple sclerosis. Some clones are missing from TCRdb's copy, which holds only in-frame ones; the method was immunoSEQ multiplex PCR. The data contain some 85,000 clones, about 93% of them singletons. Material: peripheral blood, obtained in the third trimester of pregnancy. These receptors were collected from a female donor with multiple sclerosis, enrolled in a pregnancy study. The CDR3 runs from the conserved cysteine through the conserved F or W. Each record gives: V gene, D gene, J gene, clone size, CDR3 protein, CDR3 DNA. A D gene is named only where the DNA matches it firmly. Not all rows give a size; the values are once, few, many and, for expanded clones, a class.

>TRBV9|-|TRBJ2-5|-
CASSALAAPQETQYF
TGTGCCAGCAGCGCCCTTGCGGCCCCGCAAGAGACCCAGTACTTC
>TRBV30|TRBD1|TRBJ1-3|-
CAWIRQGSGNTIYF
TGTGCCTGGATTCGACAGGGCTCTGGAAACACCATATATTTT
>TRBV4-1|TRBD1|TRBJ1-5|-
CASSQEGTGIIQPQHF
TGCGCCAGCAGCCAAGAGGGGACAGGGATAATTCAGCCCCAGCATTTT
>TRBV4-3|-|TRBJ2-1|-
CASSQDPREYEQFF
TGCGCCAGCAGCCAAGATCCCAGGGAATATGAGCAGTTCTTC
>TRBV28|TRBD1|TRBJ1-2|-
CASEGRGNYGYTF
TGTGCCAGCGAAGGCAGGGGGAACTATGGCTACACCTTC
>TRBV5-1|TRBD2|TRBJ2-3|-
CASRGGWTSGTDTQYF
TGCGCCAGCCGGGGGGGTTGGACTAGCGGCACAGATACGCAGTATTTT
>TRBV19|TRBD1|TRBJ1-1|once
CASYRGRNTEAFF
TGTGCCAGCTACAGGGGGCGTAACACTGAAGCTTTCTTT
>TRBV27|-|TRBJ2-1|-
CASSLEGPYNEQFF
TGTGCCAGCAGTTTGGAGGGACCCTACAATGAGCAGTTCTTC
>TRBV18|TRBD2|TRBJ2-3|-
CASSRTSGGVADTQYF
TGTGCCAGCTCCCGGACTAGCGGAGGAGTAGCAGATACGCAGTATTTT
>TRBV28|-|TRBJ2-7|-
CASRVQGSSYEQYF
TGTGCCAGCAGGGTGCAGGGTAGCTCCTACGAGCAGTACTTC
>TRBV7-9|-|TRBJ2-7|-
CASSFPRGDQQYF
TGTGCCAGCAGTTTCCCCAGGGGGGACCAGCAGTACTTC
>TRBV28|-|TRBJ1-1|-
CASSFQGNTEAFF
TGTGCCAGCAGTTTCCAGGGTAACACTGAAGCTTTCTTT
>TRBV6-5|TRBD2|TRBJ2-2|-
CASSYSIRGAGELFF
TGTGCCAGCAGTTACTCGATCCGGGGGGCCGGGGAGCTGTTTTTT
>TRBV5-1|TRBD1|TRBJ2-1|few
CASSQRDRDRNEQFF
TGCGCCAGCAGCCAAAGGGACAGGGATAGGAATGAGCAGTTCTTC
>TRBV5-6|TRBD2|TRBJ2-2|-
CASSLRTSGANTGELFF
TGTGCCAGCAGCTTGAGGACTAGCGGGGCGAACACCGGGGAGCTGTTTTTT
>TRBV18|TRBD1|TRBJ2-1|-
CASSPTGDEQFF
TGTGCCAGCTCACCTACAGGGGATGAGCAGTTCTTC